This T cell receptor (beta chain) was found in a study of control samples from healthy donors and cancer patients (dated by TCRdb to about 2020). The germline V gene yields SGHAT for CDR1 and FQNNGV for CDR2. Trimming at the junction amounts to 8 bases on V and 0 bases on J, and the germline ends lie 8 bases apart. Taken from cysteine to phenylalanine, the CDR3 has 13 residues. Of all the DNA, just the CDR3 is kept, 39 bases in frame from base 1. The protocol used for the library was the immunoSEQ multiplex PCR assay. TCRdb limited this immuneACCESS table to in-frame rearrangements with V and J called. A share of clones is missing; checked studies link under half to unresolved V genes, and the rest is unexplained. This sample lists just under 150,000 clones; 75% to 95% were detected once. Of the sample, 3.2% is held by the ten largest clones. Remarks on this clone: The specificity of this receptor is unknown. The input lacks base qualities; no much larger clone sits a single base away.

Material: blood. This chain is built from TRBV11-2 and TRBJ2-1, with TRBD2 perhaps the D gene, on 5 matching bases. The origin of this receptor is a man younger than 40 in good health. The CDR3 has the sequence CASAGSSYNEQFF. The DNA is as follows: TGTGCCAGCGCTGGGAGCTCCTACAATGAGCAGTTCTTC.